What follows are 7 T cell receptor beta chains derived from one specimen sequenced in a study of blood T cell repertoires in COVID-19. Profiling relied on immunoSEQ multiplex PCR, and the TCRdb table lists in-frame clones only, not all of them. The sample has about 260,000 clones, about 88% seen once. Sequenced sample: peripheral blood. These receptors were collected from a man aged 60 to 75 who had recovered from COVID-19.

CDR3 residues: CASSLGETQYF. CDR3 bases: TGTGCCAGCAGTTTAGGCGAGACCCAGTACTTC. This chain joins TRBV27 and TRBJ2-5; D is unresolved. V lost 2 bases and J 5 bases, leaving 3 bases between the germline ends. CDR3 length equals 11 residues. Germline loops: CDR1 MNHEY, CDR2 SMNVEV (reference sequence).

CDR3 residues: CASSLSGFSYEQYF. The CDR3, as DNA: TGTGCCAGCAGCCTTAGCGGTTTCTCCTACGAGCAGTACTTC. The chain has TRBV4-2 and TRBJ2-7, with D perhaps matching TRBD2 (6 bases). The CDR3 is made up of 14 amino acids. The V gene lost 4 bases and the J gene lost 0 bases, with 10 bases spanning the gap. In germline, CDR1 is LGHNA, CDR2 YNFKEQ.

The J gene is TRBJ2-7, the V gene TRBV30; D is possibly TRBD2 (5 bases). CDR3 length equals 13 residues. Germline CDR1 is GTSNPN and CDR2 is SVGIG (reference sequence). Trimming pared 1 base from V and 3 bases from J, leaving 10 bases between. This chain's CDR3 is CAWSGGGLYEQYF. The CDR3 DNA reads as TGTGCCTGGAGTGGTGGCGGGCTCTACGAGCAGTACTTC.

This chain links TRBV19 with TRBJ2-1, with 9 positions matching TRBD2. Germline loops: CDR1 LNHDA, CDR2 SQIVND (reference sequence). Trimming at V came to 7 bases and at J to 1 base, leaving 8 bases not matched to a gene. This CDR3 region has 16 residues. This chain's CDR3 is CASKGQAGGSYNEQFF. The CDR3 nucleotides are TGTGCCAGTAAGGGGCAAGCGGGGGGATCCTACAATGAGCAGTTCTTC.

Concerning this clone: Other nucleotide sequences from this sample produce the same CDR3. The chain combines TRBV5-1 with TRBJ2-2; 10 bases are a match to TRBD1. Germline V gene sequence: CDR1 SGHRS, CDR2 YFSETQ. V lost 4 bases to trimming and J lost 2 bases; unmatched junction nucleotides: 5. This CDR3 contains 16 residues. CDR3 in amino acids: CASSPGTGVNTGELFF. In nucleotides, the CDR3 is TGCGCCAGCAGCCCGGGGACAGGGGTAAACACCGGGGAGCTGTTTTTT.

This chain links TRBV9 with TRBJ2-7, with a possible D match to TRBD1 (5 bases). CDR1 is SGDLS and CDR2 is YYNGEE in the germline V gene. V lost 5 bases, J lost 6 bases, and 15 bases lay in between. The CDR3 is made up of 13 amino acids. The CDR3 here is CASSYGQLSEQYF. Written as DNA, the CDR3 is TGTGCCAGCAGTTATGGACAACTCTCCGAGCAGTACTTC.

This clone was counted once. This chain's CDR3 is CASSLRSGGPYNEQFF. CDR3 in DNA: TGTGCCAGCAGCCTACGTAGCGGGGGGCCCTACAATGAGCAGTTCTTC. The gene calls are TRBV9 and TRBJ2-1; TRBD2 agrees at 10 bases. V lost 4 bases and J lost 2; bases outside the gene matches: 6. Germline V gene sequence: CDR1 SGDLS, CDR2 YYNGEE. This CDR3 is built from 16 residues.